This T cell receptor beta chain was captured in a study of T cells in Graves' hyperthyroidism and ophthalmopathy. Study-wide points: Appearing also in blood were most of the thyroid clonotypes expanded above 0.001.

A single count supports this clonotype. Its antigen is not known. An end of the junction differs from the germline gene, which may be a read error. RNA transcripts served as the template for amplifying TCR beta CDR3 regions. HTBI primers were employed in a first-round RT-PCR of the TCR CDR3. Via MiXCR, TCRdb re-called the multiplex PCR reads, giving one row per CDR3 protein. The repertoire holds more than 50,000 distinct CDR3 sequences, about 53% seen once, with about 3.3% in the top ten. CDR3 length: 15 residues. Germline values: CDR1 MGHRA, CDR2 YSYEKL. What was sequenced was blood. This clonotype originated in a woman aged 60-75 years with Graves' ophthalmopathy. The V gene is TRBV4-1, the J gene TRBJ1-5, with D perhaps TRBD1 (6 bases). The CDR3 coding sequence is TGCGCCAGCAGCCTAGACAGGAATAGCAATAAGCCCCAGCATTTT. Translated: CASSLDRNSNKPQHF.